Listed below are T cell receptor beta chains from one sample, sequenced in a study of cytomegalovirus exposure and HLA in healthy donors. Produced via immunoSEQ multiplex PCR; TCRdb's table is partial and in-frame only. Counted here are fewer than 250,000 clones, 79% occurring once; the ten biggest clones make up 1.6%. The specimen sequenced was PBMCs. The receptor set was obtained from a woman aged 18-29 years in good health and CMV-seronegative. The conserved cysteine and the conserved F or W are not part of the CDR3 here. The order of the fields is J gene, V gene, CDR3 protein.

>TRBJ2-2|TRBV7-3
ASSLELQGPGELF
>TRBJ1-2|TRBV27
ASSPDKGVYGYT
>TRBJ2-5|TRBV6-5
ASSRQGLETQY
>TRBJ2-7|TRBV10-3
AINERAWGEQY
>TRBJ2-2|TRBV19
ASSIGTGLNTGELF
>TRBJ1-3|TRBV28
ASSYRQLSGNTIY
>TRBJ1-1|TRBV7-6
ASSPLSLSTEAF
>TRBJ1-2|TRBV25-1
ASRTGKRSGYT
>TRBJ2-5|TRBV11-3
ASSSTRDSTETQY
>TRBJ2-5|TRBV5-1
ASSRTGGDGETQY
>TRBJ1-5|TRBV7-3
ASSLGRQQPQH
>TRBJ2-7|TRBV2
ASSERDTPAYEQY
>TRBJ2-7|TRBV28
ASSFQGVYEQY
>TRBJ1-4|TRBV10-2
ASSESLAGWEKLF